The sequence of this T cell receptor beta chain was determined in a study of technical replicates of blood from a few donors. The protocol was immunoSEQ multiplex PCR, while the TCRdb copy is restricted to in-frame clones and leaves out a portion. The sample shows approximately 81,000 clones, approximately 96% of them seen only once. V lost 3 bases to trimming and J lost 3 bases; unmatched junction nucleotides: 2. CDR3 size: 15 residues. Germline values: CDR1 LNHNV, CDR2 YYDKDF (reference sequence). The chain has TRBV15 and TRBJ2-1; 10 positions match TRBD2. The sequencing input was T cells isolated from PBMCs. This TCR was sampled from a human donor in good health. The CDR3 sequence is CATSSRTSGYNEQFF. The DNA of the CDR3 is TGTGCCACCAGCAGCCGGACTAGCGGCTACAATGAGCAGTTCTTC.